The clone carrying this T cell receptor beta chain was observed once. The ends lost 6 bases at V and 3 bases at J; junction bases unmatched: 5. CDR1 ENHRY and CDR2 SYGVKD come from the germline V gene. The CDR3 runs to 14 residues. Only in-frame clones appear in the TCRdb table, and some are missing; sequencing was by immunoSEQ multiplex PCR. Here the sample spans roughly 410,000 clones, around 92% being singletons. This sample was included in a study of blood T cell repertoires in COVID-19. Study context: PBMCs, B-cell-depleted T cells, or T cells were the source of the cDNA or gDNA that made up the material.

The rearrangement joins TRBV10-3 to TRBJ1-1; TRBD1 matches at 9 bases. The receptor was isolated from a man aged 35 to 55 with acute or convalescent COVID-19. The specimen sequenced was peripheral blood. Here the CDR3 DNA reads TGTGCCATCAGACAGGGGGCAGACGACACTGAAGCTTTCTTT. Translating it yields CAIRQGADDTEAFF.